Shown below are 13 T cell receptor beta chains from a single sample sequenced in a study of blood T cell repertoires in COVID-19 (dated by TCRdb to 2020 to 2022). Library generation was performed with the immunoSEQ multiplex PCR assay. The immuneACCESS repertoire file appears here via TCRdb, limited to in-frame rearrangements. These files lack a portion of the clones; in checked studies, under half of the deficit traces to unresolved V genes, and the cause of the others is not known. Across this sample there are some 300,000 clones, with about nine tenths seen only once. Clones ranked in the top ten supply 1.5% to 2% of the sample. The sequencing input was PBMCs or T cells enriched from blood (not recorded which). The receptors were sampled from a middle-aged woman who had recovered from COVID-19.

The V call is TRBV19, the J call TRBJ1-6; D is perhaps TRBD1 (6 bases). V lost 5 bases and J lost 7, with 15 bases in between. The CDR3 is 15 residues long. CDR1 is LNHDA, CDR2 SQIVND, per germline (reference sequence). The DNA of the CDR3 is TGTGCCAGTAGTCCCAGGGGCGCGTACAATTCACCCCTCCACTTT. This codes for CASSPRGAYNSPLHF.

About this clone itself: Other DNA sequences in the sample encode the same CDR3. The J gene is TRBJ2-1, the V gene TRBV9; D remains ambiguous. With 2 bases removed from V and 2 bases from J, the gap between germline ends came to 11 bases. The CDR3 loop spans 15 amino acids. Per the germline V gene, CDR1 is SGDLS and CDR2 is YYNGEE. The CDR3: CASSVLSGTYNEQFF. In nucleotides, the CDR3 is TGTGCCAGCAGCGTCTTATCGGGTACCTACAATGAGCAGTTCTTC.

The CDR3 spells CASSLGSRVGEAFF. CDR3 nucleotides: TGTGCCAGCAGCTTGGGATCCAGGGTTGGTGAAGCTTTCTTT. This rearrangement joins TRBV5-8 to TRBJ1-1; weak D call: TRBD1 (5 bases). V was shortened by 0 bases and J by 7 bases, with 13 bases between the two germline ends. In germline, CDR1 is SGHTS, CDR2 YDEGEE. This CDR3 region has 14 residues.

V usage is TRBV13 and J usage is TRBJ2-1; no definite D call. There are 15 residues in the CDR3. CDR1 is PRHDT and CDR2 is FYEKMQ in the germline V gene (reference sequence). The germline V and J ends were trimmed by 5 bases and 5 bases, with 16 bases remaining between them. The CDR3 region has the DNA TGTGCCAGCAGCCCCCGGTGGCAAGCGAACAATGAGCAGTTCTTC. This translates into CASSPRWQANNEQFF.

V is TRBV5-1 and J is TRBJ1-4, with D possibly matching TRBD1 (6 bases). The CDR3 runs 16 residues. Germline CDR1 reads SGHRS; CDR2 reads YFSETQ. Trimming removed 4 bases from V and 0 bases from J, with 13 bases in between. In DNA, the CDR3 is TGCGCCAGCAGCCTCGGACAGATCTCAACTAATGAAAAACTGTTTTTT. It specifies CASSLGQISTNEKLFF.

V and J are TRBV11-2 and TRBJ1-4, with 7 nucleotides matching TRBD1. The CDR3 length is 15 residues. V trimming: 4 bases; J trimming: 8 bases; junction bases outside the gene matches: 10. CDR1 and CDR2 from the germline V gene are SGHAT and FQNNGV. The CDR3, as DNA: TGTGCCAGCAGCTATGCAGGGGGGAATAAGGAAAAACTGTTTTTT. Translating it yields CASSYAGGNKEKLFF.

V is TRBV7-9 and J is TRBJ1-1, with D hard to call. The CDR3 loop spans 11 amino acids. Germline V CDR1 and CDR2: SEHNR, FQNEAQ (reference sequence). Trimming took 10 bases from V and 1 from J, leaving 7 bases between them. CDR3 amino acids: CATSRNTEAFF. The CDR3 nucleotides read TGTGCCACCTCTCGGAACACTGAAGCTTTCTTT.

The CDR3 region has the DNA TGTGCCAGCAGCCCGCCTCGCCCCTCGTTGGGGGGAAGGGACAATGAGCAGTTCTTC. This sequence encodes CASSPPRPSLGGRDNEQFF. The chain recombines TRBV7-9 with TRBJ2-1, with D possibly TRBD2 on 6 matching bases. The V and J ends lost 5 bases and 5 bases respectively, with 28 bases between them. The CDR3 is 19 residues long. CDR1 SEHNR and CDR2 FQNEAQ come from the germline V gene (reference sequence).

This chain links TRBV2 with TRBJ2-5; the match to TRBD2 covers 7 bases. V lost 0 bases to trimming and J lost 4 bases; unmatched junction nucleotides: 8. The CDR3 is 16 residues long. Looked up from germline, CDR1 is SNHLY and CDR2 is FYNNEI. The CDR3 region is CASSEASWGGSETQYF. The CDR3 bases are TGTGCCAGCAGTGAAGCGAGCTGGGGGGGTTCAGAGACCCAGTACTTC.

The gene calls are TRBV29-1 and TRBJ1-1; D might be TRBD1 (6 bases). This CDR3 region has 13 residues. V shed 7 bases and J shed 0 bases, with 12 bases lying between them. Germline CDR1 and CDR2: SQVTM and ANQGSEA. In nucleotides, the CDR3 is TGCAGCGCTAAGACAGGATTGAACACTGAAGCTTTCTTT. Translated, it gives CSAKTGLNTEAFF.

Comments on this clone: The conserved phenylalanine or tryptophan is not found at the CDR3 terminus, so this likely reflects a read error. It is unclear where the CDR3 begins or ends on the DNA, so no DNA is shown, and the CDR3 is as TCRdb lists it. V gene TRBV5-4 combines with J gene TRBJ1-1. Germline CDR1 reads SGHNT; CDR2 reads YYREEE (reference sequence). The CDR3 is 12 residues long, ends included. CDR3 residues: CASSLASGPVTI.

The rearrangement uses TRBV5-6 and TRBJ2-2, with 10 bases matching TRBD1. CDR3 length equals 17 residues. J lost 4 bases, V lost 4 bases, and 10 bases had no gene match. The germline gives CDR1 SGHDT, CDR2 YYEEEE. The CDR3 reads CASSRNTRTGGTGELFF. The CDR3 nucleotides read TGTGCCAGCAGCCGCAACACCAGGACAGGGGGCACCGGGGAGCTGTTTTTT.

V gene TRBV5-4 combines with J gene TRBJ2-3; 11 bases match TRBD2. This CDR3 has 14 amino acids. Germline V gene lookup returns CDR1 SGHNT and CDR2 YYREEE (reference sequence). J gave up 6 bases and V 3 bases, and 3 bases lay outside the gene matches. CDR3 bases: TGTGCCAGCAGCTCCACTAGCGGGGGTGATACGCAGTATTTT. This codes for CASSSTSGGDTQYF.